This passage covers 8 T cell receptor beta chains from one sample sequenced in a study of blood T cell repertoires in COVID-19. Profiling relied on immunoSEQ multiplex PCR, and the TCRdb table lists in-frame clones only, not all of them. The sample includes roughly 200,000 clones, around 90% of them seen just once. Sequenced material: peripheral blood. These receptor sequences come from a man aged 50-60 years with acute or convalescent COVID-19.

V gene TRBV5-8 combines with J gene TRBJ2-3; D may be TRBD1 (6 bases). CDR1 SGHTS and CDR2 YDEGEE come from the germline V gene. V lost 3 bases, J lost 0 bases, and 14 bases lay in between. The CDR3 is made up of 16 amino acids. CDR3 protein: CASSSLGGSSTDTQYF. The CDR3 DNA reads as TGTGCCAGCAGCTCCCTAGGGGGATCTAGCACAGATACGCAGTATTTT.

This sequence joins TRBV11-2 and TRBJ1-1; 12 nucleotides agree with TRBD1. V shed 5 bases and J 0 bases; nucleotides not matched to a gene: 10. The germline gives CDR1 SGHAT, CDR2 FQNNGV. The CDR3 totals 18 residues. CDR3 in DNA: TGTGCCAGCAGCCGCGACGGGACAGGGGGCTTCATGAACACTGAAGCTTTCTTT. This codes for CASSRDGTGGFMNTEAFF.

This chain links TRBV6-1 with TRBJ1-2, with a possible D match to TRBD1 (5 bases). The germline CDR1 and CDR2 sequences are MNHNS and SASEGT. The germline V and J ends were trimmed by 6 bases and 9 bases, with 11 bases remaining between them. The CDR3 runs 11 residues. The DNA for the CDR3 is TGTGCCAGCAGGGGGGACTGGAGCTACACCTTC. This codes for CASRGDWSYTF.

The CDR3: CASSPRGLQTQYF. The CDR3 DNA reads TGTGCCAGCAGCCCCAGGGGGCTACAGACCCAGTACTTC. V is TRBV11-2 and J is TRBJ2-5, with 8 positions matching TRBD1. CDR1 SGHAT and CDR2 FQNNGV come from the germline V gene. J lost 6 bases, V lost 5 bases, and 5 bases had no gene match. The CDR3 length is 13 residues.

The V gene is TRBV25-1, the J gene TRBJ1-1; D not resolved. V shed 1 base and J shed 5 bases, with 14 bases lying between them. Germline V gene sequence: CDR1 MGHDK, CDR2 SYGVNS. The CDR3 consists of 15 residues. The chain's CDR3 is CASSELRGGGTEAFF. As DNA, the CDR3 is TGTGCCAGCAGTGAATTGCGGGGTGGTGGAACTGAAGCTTTCTTT.

This rearrangement joins TRBV6-2 or TRBV6-3 to TRBJ2-3, with D hard to call. V dropped 5 bases and J dropped 0 bases, with 18 bases sitting between them. Per germline, CDR1 MNHEY and CDR2 SVGEGT. The CDR3 length is 17 residues. CDR3 in DNA: TGTGCCAGCAGTACACAAGGAGTGATTCATAGCACAGATACGCAGTATTTT. Residues: CASSTQGVIHSTDTQYF.

This chain joins TRBV25-1 and TRBJ2-3, with D possibly TRBD2 on 6 matching bases. This CDR3 is 15 amino acids long. The V and J ends lost 6 bases and 3 bases respectively, with 16 bases between them. Germline loops: CDR1 MGHDK, CDR2 SYGVNS. The CDR3 sequence is CASRPPGEDTDTQYF. CDR3 coding DNA: TGTGCCAGCAGGCCGCCCGGGGAGGATACAGATACGCAGTATTTT.

V gene TRBV4-1 combines with J gene TRBJ1-1; D perhaps matches TRBD1 (5 bases). This CDR3 spans 15 amino acids. Looked up from germline, CDR1 is MGHRA and CDR2 is YSYEKL. The ends were cut back, 0 bases at V and 5 bases at J, with 13 bases in the middle. CDR3 loop: CASSQEPGGGTEAFF. In DNA, the CDR3 is TGCGCCAGCAGCCAAGAACCGGGGGGTGGTACTGAAGCTTTCTTT.